These T cell receptor beta chains were read from a single sample in a study of radiation and T cells in renal cell carcinoma. Data came from immunoSEQ multiplex PCR; TCRdb stores just in-frame clones and leaves some out. The sample consists of roughly 120,000 clones, roughly 80% of them appearing once. The sequenced sample was blood, obtained from a patient whose treatment included radiotherapy and nephrectomy. The receptor set was obtained from a woman aged 60-75 years with renal cell carcinoma. The CDR3 runs from the conserved cysteine through the conserved F or W. A D gene is named only where the DNA matches it firmly. Only some rows state a clone size, as once, few, many or a class for expanded clones.

J gene	clone size	V gene	D gene	CDR3 DNA	CDR3 protein
TRBJ1-4	-	TRBV2	-	TGTGCCAGCAGTAACAGCCTTCGGAATGAAAAACTGTTTTTT	CASSNSLRNEKLFF
TRBJ2-3	many	TRBV6-1	-	TGTGCCAGCAGTACACAGCGGGCTAGCACAGATACGCAGTATTTT	CASSTQRASTDTQYF
TRBJ2-1	-	TRBV29-1	-	TGCAGCGCCGATGGGCGCTCCTACAATGAGCAGTTCTTC	CSADGRSYNEQFF
TRBJ1-4	once	TRBV9	-	TGTGCCAGCAGCGTAGGGGAAGGGAATGCCCTTAATGAAAAACTGTTTTTT	CASSVGEGNALNEKLFF
TRBJ1-5	-	TRBV7-6	-	TGTGCCAGCAGCTTAGAGGGCCTACAGGGTCAGCCCCAGCATTTT	CASSLEGLQGQPQHF
TRBJ2-7	-	TRBV14	TRBD2	TGTGCCAGCAGGCTAGCGGGTCCCAGGAGCGAGCAGTACTTC	CASRLAGPRSEQYF
TRBJ1-1	-	TRBV27	-	TGTGCCAGCAGTTTAACCCAGGGGACGGACACTGAAGCTTTCTTT	CASSLTQGTDTEAFF
TRBJ1-5	-	TRBV18	TRBD1	TGTGCCAGCTCTCGTGACAGGGAGGAGGTGGCCCAGCATTTT	CASSRDREEVAQHF
TRBJ2-7	-	TRBV18	-	TGTGCCAGCTCACCGGGGGCAGGGGCGAAGAACGAGCAGTACTTC	CASSPGAGAKNEQYF
TRBJ2-1	-	TRBV4-1	TRBD2	TGCGCCAGCAGCCAAGTGGCGGGGGATTCCTACAATGAGCAGTTCTTC	CASSQVAGDSYNEQFF
TRBJ2-7	-	TRBV2	-	TGTGCCAGCAGTGATGGCGGGTATTCCTACGAGCAGTACTTC	CASSDGGYSYEQYF
TRBJ2-7	-	TRBV25-1	-	TGTGCCAGCACAGGAGGGGTAGTCTACGAGCAGTACTTC	CASTGGVVYEQYF
TRBJ1-1	-	TRBV5-8	-	TGTGCCAGCAGTTGGGAGGCTGAAGCTTTCTTT	CASSWEAEAFF
TRBJ2-2	-	TRBV2	-	TGTGCCAGCAGTGGCGGGCCGACCGGGGAGCTGTTTTTT	CASSGGPTGELFF